This T cell receptor (beta chain) was found in a study of blood T cell repertoires in COVID-19. Study overall: Samples taken during acute and convalescent COVID-19 were collected in the United States, Italy and Spain. T cells, B-cell-depleted T cells, or PBMCs supplied cDNA or gDNA.

The CDR3 totals 13 residues. Germline V gives CDR1 SGHAT, CDR2 FQNNGV. Trimming removed 5 bases at V and 4 bases at J, with 11 bases between. Measured with immunoSEQ multiplex PCR; TCRdb has only the in-frame clones, and not every one. The sample lists tens of thousands of clones, 80% seen once, with about a fifth in the top ten. The receptor comes from a woman of 80 years or more with acute or convalescent COVID-19. The gene calls are TRBV11-2 and TRBJ1-1; D is undetermined. Sequences were obtained from peripheral blood. Written as DNA, the CDR3 is TGTGCCAGCAGCCGATCAGTTTTCACTGAAGCTTTCTTT. This translates into CASSRSVFTEAFF.